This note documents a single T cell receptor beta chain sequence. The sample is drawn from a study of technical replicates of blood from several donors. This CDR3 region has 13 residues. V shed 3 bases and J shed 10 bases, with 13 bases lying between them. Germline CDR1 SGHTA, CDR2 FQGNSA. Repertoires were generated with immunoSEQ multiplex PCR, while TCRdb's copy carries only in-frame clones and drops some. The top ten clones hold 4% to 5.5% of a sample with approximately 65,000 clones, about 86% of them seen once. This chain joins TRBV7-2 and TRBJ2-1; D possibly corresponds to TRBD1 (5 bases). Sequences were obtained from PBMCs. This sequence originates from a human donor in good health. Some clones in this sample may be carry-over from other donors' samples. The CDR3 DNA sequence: TGTGCCAGCAGCTTGGATCAGGGTTCCGAGCAGTTCTTC. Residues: CASSLDQGSEQFF.